This T cell receptor (beta chain) derives from a study of blood T cell repertoires in COVID-19. In the study's own analysis: Amplification of reference gene primers provided the estimated nucleated cell counts. The repertoire was sequenced with immunoSEQ multiplex PCR; TCRdb's copy has only in-frame clones and lacks some. The D gene and trimming were derived from the DNA, and the V and J assignments and clone size from that table. The sample holds about 100,000 clones, 85% seen once. The germline CDR1 and CDR2 sequences are SGHRS and YFSETQ. The CDR3 is 14 residues long. The V end was cut by 4 bases, the J end by 4 bases, with 13 bases between.

V is TRBV5-1 and J is TRBJ2-3; D is possibly TRBD2 (6 bases). The sequencing input was peripheral blood. This TCR was sampled from a woman in her 70s with active or convalescent COVID-19. CDR3 nucleotides: TGCGCCAGCAGCCCGGAGGGCCTCGCAGATACGCAGTATTTT. Protein: CASSPEGLADTQYF.